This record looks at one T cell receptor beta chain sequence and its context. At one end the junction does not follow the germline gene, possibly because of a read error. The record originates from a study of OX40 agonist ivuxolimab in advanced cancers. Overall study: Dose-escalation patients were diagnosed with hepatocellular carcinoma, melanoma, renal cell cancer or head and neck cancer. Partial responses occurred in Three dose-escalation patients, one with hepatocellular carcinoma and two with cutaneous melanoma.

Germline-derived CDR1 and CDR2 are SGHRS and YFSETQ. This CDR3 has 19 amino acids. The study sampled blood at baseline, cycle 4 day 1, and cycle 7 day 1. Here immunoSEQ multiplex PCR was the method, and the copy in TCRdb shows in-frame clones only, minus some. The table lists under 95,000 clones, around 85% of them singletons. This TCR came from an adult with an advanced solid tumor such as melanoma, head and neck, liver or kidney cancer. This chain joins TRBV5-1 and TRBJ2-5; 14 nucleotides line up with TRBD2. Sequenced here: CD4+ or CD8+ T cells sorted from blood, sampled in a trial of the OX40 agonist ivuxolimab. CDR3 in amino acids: CASRLGLAGERPPQETQYF. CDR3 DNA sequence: TGCGCCAGCAGATTGGGACTAGCGGGGGAACGCCCCCCCCAAGAGACCCAGTACTTC.